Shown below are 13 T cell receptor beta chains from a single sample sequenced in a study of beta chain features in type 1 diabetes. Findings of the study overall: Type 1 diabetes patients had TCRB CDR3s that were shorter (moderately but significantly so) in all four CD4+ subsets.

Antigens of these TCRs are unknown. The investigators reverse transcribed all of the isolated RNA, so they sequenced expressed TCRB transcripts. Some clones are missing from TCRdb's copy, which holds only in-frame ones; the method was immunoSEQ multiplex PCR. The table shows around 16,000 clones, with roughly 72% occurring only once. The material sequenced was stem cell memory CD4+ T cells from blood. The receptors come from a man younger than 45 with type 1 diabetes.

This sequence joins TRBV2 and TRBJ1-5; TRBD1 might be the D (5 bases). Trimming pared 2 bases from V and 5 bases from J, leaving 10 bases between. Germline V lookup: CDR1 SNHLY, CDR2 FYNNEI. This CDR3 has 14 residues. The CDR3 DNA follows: TGTGCCAGCAGTGAACAGGGAAGGGATCAGCCCCAGCATTTT. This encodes CASSEQGRDQPQHF.

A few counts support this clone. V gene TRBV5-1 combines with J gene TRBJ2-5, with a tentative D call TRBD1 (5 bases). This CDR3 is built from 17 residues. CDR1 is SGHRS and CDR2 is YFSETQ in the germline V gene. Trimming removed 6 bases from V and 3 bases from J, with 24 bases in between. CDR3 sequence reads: CASKPLLATEDKETQYF. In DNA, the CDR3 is TGCGCCAGCAAACCCCTCCTGGCGACAGAGGATAAAGAGACCCAGTACTTC.

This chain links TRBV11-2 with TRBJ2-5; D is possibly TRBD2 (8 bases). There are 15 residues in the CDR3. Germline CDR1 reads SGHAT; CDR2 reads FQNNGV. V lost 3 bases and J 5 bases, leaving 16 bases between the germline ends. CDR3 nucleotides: TGTGCCAGCAGCTTCCGACAGGGCGGGAGGGAGACCCAGTACTTC. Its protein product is CASSFRQGGRETQYF.

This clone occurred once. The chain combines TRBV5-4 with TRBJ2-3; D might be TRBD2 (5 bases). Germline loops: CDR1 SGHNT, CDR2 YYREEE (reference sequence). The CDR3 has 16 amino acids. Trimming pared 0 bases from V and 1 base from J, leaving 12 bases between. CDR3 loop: CASSLGGPGGTDTQYF. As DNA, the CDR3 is TGTGCCAGCAGCTTGGGTGGGCCCGGGGGCACAGATACGCAGTATTTT.

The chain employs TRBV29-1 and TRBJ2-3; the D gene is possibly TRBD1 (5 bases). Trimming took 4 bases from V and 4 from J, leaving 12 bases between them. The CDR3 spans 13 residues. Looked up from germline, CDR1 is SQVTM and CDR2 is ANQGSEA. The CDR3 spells CSVVGRAADTQYF. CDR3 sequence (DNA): TGCAGCGTTGTAGGCAGGGCGGCAGATACGCAGTATTTT.

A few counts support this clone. CDR3 loop: CASSTQATDTQYF. CDR3 nucleotide sequence: TGTGCCAGTAGTACCCAGGCTACAGATACGCAGTATTTT. The V and J genes are TRBV19 and TRBJ2-3; D is unclear. Looked up from germline, CDR1 is LNHDA and CDR2 is SQIVND (reference sequence). Trimming shortened V by 4 bases and J by 3 bases, and 8 bases separated the two germline ends. The CDR3 spans 13 residues.

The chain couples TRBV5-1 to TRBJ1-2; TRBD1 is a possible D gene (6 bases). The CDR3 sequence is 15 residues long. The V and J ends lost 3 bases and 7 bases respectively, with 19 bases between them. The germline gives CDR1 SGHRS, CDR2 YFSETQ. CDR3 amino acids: CASSSEQGFASGYTF. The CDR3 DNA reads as TGCGCCAGCAGCTCGGAACAGGGTTTTGCGTCTGGCTACACCTTC.

This CDR3 is CASRSGISTDTQYF. The DNA of the CDR3 is TGTGCCAGCAGGTCAGGAATCAGCACAGATACGCAGTATTTT. The chain joins TRBV28 to TRBJ2-3; no reliable D call. This CDR3 has 14 amino acids. The germline V gene encodes CDR1 MDHEN and CDR2 SYDVKM. Trimming cost V 6 bases and J 0 bases, with 10 bases left between them.

CDR3 residues: CSFGTDYGYTF. The CDR3 DNA follows: TGCAGCTTTGGGACAGACTATGGCTACACCTTC. The chain joins TRBV29-1 to TRBJ1-2; 7 bases agree with TRBD1. Germline V gives CDR1 SQVTM, CDR2 ANQGSEA. The CDR3 consists of 11 residues. The trim removed 8 bases at V and 3 bases at J, leaving 3 bases unmatched.

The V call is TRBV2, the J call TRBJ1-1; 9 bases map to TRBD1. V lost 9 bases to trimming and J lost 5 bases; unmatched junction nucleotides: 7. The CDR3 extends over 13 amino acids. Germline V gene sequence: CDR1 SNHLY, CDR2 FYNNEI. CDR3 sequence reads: CASQGQGGTEAFF. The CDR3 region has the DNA TGTGCCAGTCAGGGACAGGGTGGGACTGAAGCTTTCTTT. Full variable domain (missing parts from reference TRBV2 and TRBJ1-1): EPEVTQTPSHQVTQMGQEVILRCVPISNHLYFYWYRQILGQKVEFLVSFYNNEISEKSEIFDDQFSVERPDGSNFTLKIRSTKLEDSAMYFCASQGQGGTEAFFGQGTRLTVV.

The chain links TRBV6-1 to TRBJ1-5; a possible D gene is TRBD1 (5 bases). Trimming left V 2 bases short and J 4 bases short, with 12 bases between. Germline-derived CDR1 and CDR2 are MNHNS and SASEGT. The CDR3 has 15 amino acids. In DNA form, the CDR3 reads TGTGCCAGCAGTGAAATTTTGGGGGGGAATCAGCCCCAGCATTTT. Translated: CASSEILGGNQPQHF.

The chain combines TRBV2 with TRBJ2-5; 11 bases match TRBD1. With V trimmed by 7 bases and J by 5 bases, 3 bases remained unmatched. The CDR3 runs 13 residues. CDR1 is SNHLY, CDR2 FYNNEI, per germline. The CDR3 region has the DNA TGTGCCAGCACCGGGACAGGGGGGGAGACCCAGTACTTC. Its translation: CASTGTGGETQYF.

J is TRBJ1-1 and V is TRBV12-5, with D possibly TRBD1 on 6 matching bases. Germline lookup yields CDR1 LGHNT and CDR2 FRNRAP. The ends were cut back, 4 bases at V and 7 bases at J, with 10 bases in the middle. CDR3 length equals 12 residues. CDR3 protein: CASGWEGGEAFF. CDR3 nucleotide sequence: TGTGCTAGTGGTTGGGAGGGGGGTGAAGCTTTCTTT.